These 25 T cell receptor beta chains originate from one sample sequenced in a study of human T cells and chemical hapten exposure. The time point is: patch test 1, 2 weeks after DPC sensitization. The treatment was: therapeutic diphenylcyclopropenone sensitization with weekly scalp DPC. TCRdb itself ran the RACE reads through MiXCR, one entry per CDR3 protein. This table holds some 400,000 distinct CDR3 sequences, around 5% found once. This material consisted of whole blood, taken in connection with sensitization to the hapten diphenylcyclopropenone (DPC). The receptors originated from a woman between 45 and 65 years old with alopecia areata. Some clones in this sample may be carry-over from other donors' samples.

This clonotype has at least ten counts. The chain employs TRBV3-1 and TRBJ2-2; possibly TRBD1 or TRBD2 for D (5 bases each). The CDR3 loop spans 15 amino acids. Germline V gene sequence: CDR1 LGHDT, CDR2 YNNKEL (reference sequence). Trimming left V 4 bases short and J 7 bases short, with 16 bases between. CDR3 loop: CASSPGPSSGGELFF. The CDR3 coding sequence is TGTGCCAGCAGCCCGGGACCCTCGTCGGGCGGGGAGCTGTTTTTT. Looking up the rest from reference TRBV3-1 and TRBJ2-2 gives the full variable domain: DTAVSQTPKYLVTQMGNDKSIKCEQNLGHDTMYWYKQDSKKFLKIMFSYNNKELIINETVPNRFSPKSPDKAHLNLHINSLELGDSAVYFCASSPGPSSGGELFFGEGSRLTVL.

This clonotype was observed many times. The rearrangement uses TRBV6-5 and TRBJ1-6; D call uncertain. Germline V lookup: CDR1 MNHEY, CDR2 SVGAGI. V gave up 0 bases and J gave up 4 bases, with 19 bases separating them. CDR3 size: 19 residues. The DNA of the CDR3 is TGTGCCAGCAGTTACTCGACGGCGCCAGGAAACCTTTATAATTCACCCCTCCACTTT. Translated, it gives CASSYSTAPGNLYNSPLHF.

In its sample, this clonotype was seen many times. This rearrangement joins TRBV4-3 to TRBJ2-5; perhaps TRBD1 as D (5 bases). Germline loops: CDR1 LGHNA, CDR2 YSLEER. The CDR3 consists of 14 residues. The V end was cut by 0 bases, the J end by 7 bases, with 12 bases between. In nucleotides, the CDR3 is TGCGCCAGCAGCCAAGAGCGCAGGGCGGCGACCCAGTACTTC. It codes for CASSQERRAATQYF.

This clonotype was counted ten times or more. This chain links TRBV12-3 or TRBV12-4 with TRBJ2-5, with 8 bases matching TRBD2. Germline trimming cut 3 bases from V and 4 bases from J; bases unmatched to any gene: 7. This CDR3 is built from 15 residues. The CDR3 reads CASSFDGGAGETQYF. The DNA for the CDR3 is TGTGCCAGCAGTTTCGACGGGGGGGCGGGAGAGACCCAGTACTTC.

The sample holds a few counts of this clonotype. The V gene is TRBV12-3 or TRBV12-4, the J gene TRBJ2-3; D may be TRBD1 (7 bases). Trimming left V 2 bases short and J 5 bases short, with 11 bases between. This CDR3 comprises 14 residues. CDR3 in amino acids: CASSLRQGGDTQYF. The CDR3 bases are TGTGCCAGCAGTTTACGCCAGGGGGGAGATACGCAGTATTTT.

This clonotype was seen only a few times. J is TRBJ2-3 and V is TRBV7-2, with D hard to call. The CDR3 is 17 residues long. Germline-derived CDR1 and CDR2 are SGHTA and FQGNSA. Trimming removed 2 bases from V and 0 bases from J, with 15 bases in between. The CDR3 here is CASSLRGSSASTDTQYF. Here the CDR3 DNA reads TGTGCCAGCAGCTTAAGAGGTAGCTCGGCTAGCACAGATACGCAGTATTTT. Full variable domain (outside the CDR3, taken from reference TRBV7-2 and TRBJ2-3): GAGVSQSPSNKVTEKGKDVELRCDPISGHTALYWYRQSLGQGLEFLIYFQGNSAPDKSGLPSDRFSAERTGGSVSTLTIQRTQQEDSAVYLCASSLRGSSASTDTQYFGPGTRLTVL.

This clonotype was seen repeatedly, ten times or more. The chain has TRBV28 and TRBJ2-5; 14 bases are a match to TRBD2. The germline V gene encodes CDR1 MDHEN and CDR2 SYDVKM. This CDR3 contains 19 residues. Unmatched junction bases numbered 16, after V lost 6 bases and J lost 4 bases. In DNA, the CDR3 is TGTGCCAGCAGACCCAGCCCGGGACTAGCGGGAGTAGGTGGAGAGACCCAGTACTTC. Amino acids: CASRPSPGLAGVGGETQYF.

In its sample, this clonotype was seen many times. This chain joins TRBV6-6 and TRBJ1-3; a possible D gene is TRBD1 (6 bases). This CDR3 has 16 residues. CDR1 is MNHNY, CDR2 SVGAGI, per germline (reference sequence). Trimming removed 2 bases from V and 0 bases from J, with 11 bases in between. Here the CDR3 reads CASSYGGPVSGNTIYF. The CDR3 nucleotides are TGTGCCAGCAGTTACGGGGGGCCGGTCTCTGGAAACACCATATATTTT.

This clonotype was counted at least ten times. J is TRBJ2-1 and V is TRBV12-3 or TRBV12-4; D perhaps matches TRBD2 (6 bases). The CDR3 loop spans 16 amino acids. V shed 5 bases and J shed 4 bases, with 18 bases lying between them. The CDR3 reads CASSQGTPVNYNEQFF. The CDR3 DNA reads TGTGCCAGCAGTCAAGGGACTCCCGTGAATTACAATGAGCAGTTCTTC.

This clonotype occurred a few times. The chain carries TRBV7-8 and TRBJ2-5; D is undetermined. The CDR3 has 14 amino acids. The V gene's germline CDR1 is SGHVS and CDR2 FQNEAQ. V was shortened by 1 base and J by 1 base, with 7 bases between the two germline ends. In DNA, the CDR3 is TGTGCCAGCAGCTTAGTATCCCTCCAAGAGACCCAGTACTTC. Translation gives CASSLVSLQETQYF.

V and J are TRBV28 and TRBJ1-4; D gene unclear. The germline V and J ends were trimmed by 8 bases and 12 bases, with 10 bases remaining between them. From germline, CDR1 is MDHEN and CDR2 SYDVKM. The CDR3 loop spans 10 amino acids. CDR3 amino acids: CASFHGELFF. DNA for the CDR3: TGTGCCAGCTTCCACGGGGAACTGTTTTTT. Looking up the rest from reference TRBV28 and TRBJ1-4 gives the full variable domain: DVKVTQSSRYLVKRTGEKVFLECVQDMDHENMFWYRQDPGLGLRLIYFSYDVKMKEKGDIPEGYSVSREKKERFSLILESASTNQTSMYLCASFHGELFFGSGTQLSVL.

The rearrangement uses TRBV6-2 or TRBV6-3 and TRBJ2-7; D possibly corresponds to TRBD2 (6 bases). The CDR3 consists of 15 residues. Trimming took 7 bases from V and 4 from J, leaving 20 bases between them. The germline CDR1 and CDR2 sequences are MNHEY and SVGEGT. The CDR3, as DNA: TGTGCCAGCAATGGGGACGGGGGAGGATTGTACGAGCAGTACTTC. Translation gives CASNGDGGGLYEQYF.

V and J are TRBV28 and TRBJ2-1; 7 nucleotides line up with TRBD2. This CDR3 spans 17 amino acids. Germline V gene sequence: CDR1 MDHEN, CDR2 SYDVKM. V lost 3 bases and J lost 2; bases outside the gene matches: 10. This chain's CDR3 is CASSLKWASGAYNEQFF. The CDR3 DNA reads TGTGCCAGCAGTTTGAAATGGGCTAGCGGAGCCTACAATGAGCAGTTCTTC.

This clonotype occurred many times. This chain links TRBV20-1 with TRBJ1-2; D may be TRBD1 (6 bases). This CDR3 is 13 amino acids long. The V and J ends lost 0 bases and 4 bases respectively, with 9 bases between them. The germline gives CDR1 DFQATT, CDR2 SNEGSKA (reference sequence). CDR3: CSAREQGLYGYTF. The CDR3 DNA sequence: TGCAGTGCTAGAGAGCAGGGGCTCTATGGCTACACCTTC.

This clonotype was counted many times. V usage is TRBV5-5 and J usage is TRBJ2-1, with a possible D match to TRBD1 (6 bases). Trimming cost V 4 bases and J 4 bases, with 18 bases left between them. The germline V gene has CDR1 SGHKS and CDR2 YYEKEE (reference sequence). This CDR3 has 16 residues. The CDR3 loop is CASSPLAGDIYNEQFF. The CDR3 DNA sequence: TGTGCCAGCAGCCCCCTGGCAGGGGATATTTACAATGAGCAGTTCTTC.

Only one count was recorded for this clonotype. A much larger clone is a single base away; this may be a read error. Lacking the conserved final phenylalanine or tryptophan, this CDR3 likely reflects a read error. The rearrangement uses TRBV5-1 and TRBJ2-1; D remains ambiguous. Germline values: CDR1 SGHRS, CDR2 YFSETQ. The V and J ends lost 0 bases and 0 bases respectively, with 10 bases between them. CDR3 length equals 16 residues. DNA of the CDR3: TGCGCCAGCAGCTTGGCTGCCCTTAGCTCCTACAATGAGCAGTTCATC. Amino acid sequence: CASSLAALSSYNEQFI.

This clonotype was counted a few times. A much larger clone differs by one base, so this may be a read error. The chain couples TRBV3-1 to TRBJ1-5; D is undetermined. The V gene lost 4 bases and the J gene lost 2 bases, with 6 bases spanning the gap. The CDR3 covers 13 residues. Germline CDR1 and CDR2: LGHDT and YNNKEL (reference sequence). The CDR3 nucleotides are TGTGCCAGCAGCCGCCGGGGCAATCAGCCCCAGCATTTT. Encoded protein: CASSRRGNQPQHF.

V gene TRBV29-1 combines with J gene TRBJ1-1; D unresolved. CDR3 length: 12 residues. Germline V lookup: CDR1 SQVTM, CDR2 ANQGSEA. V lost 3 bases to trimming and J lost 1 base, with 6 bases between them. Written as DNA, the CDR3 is TGCAGCGTTGATGACTGGAACACTGAAGCTTTCTTT. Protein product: CSVDDWNTEAFF.

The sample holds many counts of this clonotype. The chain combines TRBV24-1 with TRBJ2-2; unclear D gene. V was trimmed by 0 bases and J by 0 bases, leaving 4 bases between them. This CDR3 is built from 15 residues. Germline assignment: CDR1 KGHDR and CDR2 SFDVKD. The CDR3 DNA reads TGTGCCACCAGTGATTTGTTGTCGAACACCGGGGAGCTGTTTTTT. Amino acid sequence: CATSDLLSNTGELFF.

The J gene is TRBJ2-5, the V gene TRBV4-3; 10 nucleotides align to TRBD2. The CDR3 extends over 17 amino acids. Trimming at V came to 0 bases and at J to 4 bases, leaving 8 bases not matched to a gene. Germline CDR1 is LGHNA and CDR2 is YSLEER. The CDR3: CASSQEGSGRAGETQYF. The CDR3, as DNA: TGCGCCAGCAGCCAAGAGGGAAGCGGGAGGGCCGGAGAGACCCAGTACTTC.

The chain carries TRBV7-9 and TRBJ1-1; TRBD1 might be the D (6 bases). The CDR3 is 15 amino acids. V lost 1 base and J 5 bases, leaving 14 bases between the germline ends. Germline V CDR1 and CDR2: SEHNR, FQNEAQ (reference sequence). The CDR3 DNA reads TGTGCCAGCAGCTTAGTCCCGGCAGGGGAAACTGAAGCTTTCTTT. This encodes CASSLVPAGETEAFF.

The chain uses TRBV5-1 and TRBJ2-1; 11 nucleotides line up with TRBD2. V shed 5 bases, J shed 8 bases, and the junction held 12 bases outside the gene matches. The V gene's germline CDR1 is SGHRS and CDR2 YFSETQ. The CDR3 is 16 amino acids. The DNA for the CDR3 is TGCGCCAGCAGTCCACTAGCGGGAGAACAGTATGATGAGCAGTTCTTC. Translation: CASSPLAGEQYDEQFF.

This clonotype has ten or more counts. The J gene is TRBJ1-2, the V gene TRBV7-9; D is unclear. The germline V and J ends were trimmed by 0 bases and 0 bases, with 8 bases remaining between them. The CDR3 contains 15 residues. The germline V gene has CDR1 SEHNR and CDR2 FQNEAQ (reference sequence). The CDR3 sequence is CASSLADGSNYGYTF. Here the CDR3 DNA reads TGTGCCAGCAGCTTAGCGGACGGTTCTAACTATGGCTACACCTTC.

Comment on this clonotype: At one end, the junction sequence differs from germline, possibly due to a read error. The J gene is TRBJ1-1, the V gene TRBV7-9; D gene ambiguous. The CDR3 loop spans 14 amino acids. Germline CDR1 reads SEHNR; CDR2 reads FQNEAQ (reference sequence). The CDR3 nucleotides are TGTGCCTGCAGCTTAGCGGCAGGGAACACTGAAGCTTTCTTT. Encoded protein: CACSLAAGNTEAFF.

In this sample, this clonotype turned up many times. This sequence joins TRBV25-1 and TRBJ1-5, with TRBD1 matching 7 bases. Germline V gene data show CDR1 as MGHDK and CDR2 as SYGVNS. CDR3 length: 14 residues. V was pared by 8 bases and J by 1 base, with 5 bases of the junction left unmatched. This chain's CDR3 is CASGQADSNQPQHF. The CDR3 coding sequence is TGTGCCAGCGGACAGGCCGACAGCAATCAGCCCCAGCATTTT.